Sequencing of this TCR beta chain was carried out in a study of T cell responses to AZD1222 COVID-19 vaccine. Study-level background: Second-dose recipients at about 4 or about 12 weeks were treated as one pooled group. Study-level results: Regions 160-218 and 743-854 held dominance among vaccine-associated CD4 TCRs, which spanned spike. There were mostly white British donors and more females than males, and clonal diversity was possibly underestimated.

A remark on this clone: Its antigen is still unknown.

Germline V gene data show CDR1 as SGHDT and CDR2 as YYEEEE. V lost 0 bases to trimming and J lost 1 base; unmatched junction nucleotides: 14. CDR3 size: 19 residues. Using immunoSEQ multiplex PCR, the repertoire was profiled, and TCRdb retains in-frame clones only, with some absent. This repertoire shows some 130,000 clones, approximately 88% found once; its top ten account for over 4%. The chain uses TRBV5-6 and TRBJ1-1; 8 positions match TRBD1. The sequencing here drew on peripheral blood, taken on day 0 of AZD1222 vaccination. The sequence derives from an adult in good health. The CDR3, as DNA: TGTGCCAGCAGCTTGGCCTTTAGATCGACAGGGGAACAGAACACTGAAGCTTTCTTT. This gives the protein CASSLAFRSTGEQNTEAFF.